These 30 T cell receptor beta chains were sequenced from one sample in a study of OX40 agonist ivuxolimab in advanced cancers. Produced via immunoSEQ multiplex PCR; TCRdb's table is partial and in-frame only. The sample yields about 57,000 clones, about 83% seen once. The material sequenced was CD4+ or CD8+ T cells sorted from blood, taken in a trial of the OX40 agonist ivuxolimab. The origin of the receptors is an adult with an advanced solid tumor such as melanoma, head and neck, liver or kidney cancer.

Of note for this clone: The final CDR3 position lacks the conserved phenylalanine or tryptophan, pointing to a likely read error. The DNA is left out, because the CDR3 cannot be placed on it with certainty; the CDR3 is given as TCRdb lists it. This chain links TRBV5-5 with TRBJ1-1; the table's D call TRBD1 went unverified against the DNA. CDR1 is SGHKS and CDR2 is YYEKEE in the germline V gene (reference sequence). With termini counted, the CDR3 has 13 amino acids. CDR3 residues: CASSLGFRAGGTL.

The chain uses TRBV30 and TRBJ1-4; D is perhaps TRBD1 (5 bases). This CDR3 contains 14 residues. V lost 4 bases to trimming and J lost 3 bases, with 12 bases between them. CDR1 and CDR2 from the germline V gene are GTSNPN and SVGIG (reference sequence). The CDR3: CAWNAGVANEKLFF. In DNA, the CDR3 is TGTGCCTGGAATGCGGGGGTAGCTAATGAAAAACTGTTTTTT.

This chain links TRBV2 with TRBJ1-4, with a possible D match to TRBD1 (5 bases). The V and J ends lost 4 bases and 8 bases respectively, with 17 bases between them. This CDR3 contains 15 residues. CDR1 is SNHLY and CDR2 is FYNNEI in the germline V gene. CDR3 nucleotides: TGTGCCAGCAGTGCTGCAAGGGGTAGTTTAGAAAAACTGTTTTTT. Its translation: CASSAARGSLEKLFF.

The DNA for the CDR3 is TGTGCCTGGAGTAACTGGGACGAGCAGTACTTC. Translating it yields CAWSNWDEQYF. The chain employs TRBV30 and TRBJ2-7, with D hard to call. The CDR3 is 11 residues long. From germline, CDR1 is GTSNPN and CDR2 SVGIG (reference sequence). The V gene lost 2 bases and the J gene lost 5 bases, with 7 bases spanning the gap.

The chain carries TRBV7-9 and TRBJ2-7; weak D call: TRBD2 (5 bases). Germline V lookup: CDR1 SEHNR, CDR2 FQNEAQ (reference sequence). V lost 2 bases, J lost 2 bases, and 16 bases lay in between. The CDR3 has 16 residues. The CDR3 sequence is CASSLIRGPKAYEQYF. In DNA form, the CDR3 reads TGTGCCAGCAGCTTAATTCGGGGTCCCAAGGCCTACGAGCAGTACTTC.

The CDR3 coding sequence is TGTGCCAGCAGCTTGGCCACGGACACGGGGGAGGGCTACACCTTC. It yields the protein CASSLATDTGEGYTF. The chain carries TRBV5-5 and TRBJ1-2; D is perhaps TRBD1 (5 bases). CDR3 length: 15 residues. CDR1 is SGHKS, CDR2 YYEKEE, per germline (reference sequence). Trimming stripped 0 bases from V and 8 bases from J, with 17 bases between.

V usage is TRBV7-9 and J usage is TRBJ2-1; unclear D gene. V lost 3 bases and J lost 3, with 6 bases in between. The CDR3 runs 13 residues. Per the germline V gene, CDR1 is SEHNR and CDR2 is FQNEAQ (reference sequence). CDR3 sequence (DNA): TGTGCCAGCAGCTTGGTTGGCTACAATGAGCAGTTCTTC. Residues: CASSLVGYNEQFF.

The gene calls are TRBV5-1 and TRBJ2-7; TRBD1 matches at 9 bases. J was trimmed by 2 bases and V by 0 bases; bases with no gene match: 6. The V gene's germline CDR1 is SGHRS and CDR2 YFSETQ. This CDR3 is 16 amino acids long. The CDR3 region has the DNA TGCGCCAGCAGCTTGGCCCTTGGGACAGGGACCTACGAGCAGTACTTC. The encoded protein is CASSLALGTGTYEQYF.

Remarks on this clone: This may stem from a read error, because a much larger clone lies one nucleotide away. Other DNA variants within this sample encode the same CDR3. This rearrangement joins TRBV6-1 to TRBJ1-3; D not certain. V was cut by 2 bases and J by 4 bases, with 3 bases left in between. The CDR3 runs to 12 residues. The germline gives CDR1 MNHNS, CDR2 SASEGT. Written as DNA, the CDR3 is TGTGCCAGCAGTGAAAGGGGAAACACCATATATTTT. Translating gives CASSERGNTIYF.

V gene TRBV29-1 combines with J gene TRBJ1-3; D is ambiguous. The CDR3 length is 13 residues. Germline loops: CDR1 SQVTM, CDR2 ANQGSEA. V shed 8 bases and J shed 1 base, with 12 bases lying between them. CDR3 loop: CSPNGSSGNTIYF. CDR3 DNA: TGCAGCCCCAATGGGAGTTCTGGAAACACCATATATTTT.

V and J are TRBV2 and TRBJ2-3; TRBD1 might be the D (5 bases). The CDR3 contains 13 residues. With 2 bases removed from V and 8 bases from J, the gap between germline ends came to 11 bases. Germline V lookup: CDR1 SNHLY, CDR2 FYNNEI. CDR3 sequence: CASSESRQGTQYF. CDR3 DNA sequence: TGTGCCAGCAGTGAATCCCGCCAGGGTACGCAGTATTTT.

J is TRBJ2-1 and V is TRBV28, with TRBD1 identical over 7 bases. Germline lookup yields CDR1 MDHEN and CDR2 SYDVKM. This CDR3 is 17 amino acids long. The V and J ends lost 6 bases and 0 bases, in that order; junction bases with no gene match: 11. CDR3 loop: CASRPPLRGLSYNEQFF. The CDR3 DNA reads as TGTGCCAGCAGGCCGCCGCTGAGGGGGCTCTCCTACAATGAGCAGTTCTTC.

The V gene is TRBV18, the J gene TRBJ2-1, with D possibly TRBD2 on 5 matching bases. The V gene's germline CDR1 is KGHSH and CDR2 LQKENI. The CDR3 covers 16 residues. V lost 4 bases, J lost 0 bases, and 13 bases lay in between. CDR3 amino acids: CASSLSGSPSYNEQFF. The CDR3 DNA reads as TGTGCCAGCTCACTGTCGGGGTCCCCCTCCTACAATGAGCAGTTCTTC. The full variable domain, in which reference TRBV18 and TRBJ2-1 provide the parts outside the CDR3, is NAGVMQNPRHLVRRRGQEARLRCSPMKGHSHVYWYRQLPEEGLKFMVYLQKENIIDESGMPKERFSAEFPKEGPSILRIQQVVRGDSAAYFCASSLSGSPSYNEQFFGPGTRLTVL.

This chain joins TRBV5-4 and TRBJ1-1; D is unclear. Trimming left V 3 bases short and J 0 bases short, with 18 bases between. Germline V gene data show CDR1 as SGHNT and CDR2 as YYREEE (reference sequence). This CDR3 is 17 amino acids long. The CDR3 sequence is CASSSGSRVPMNTEAFF. As DNA, the CDR3 is TGTGCCAGCAGCTCCGGGTCACGGGTACCCATGAACACTGAAGCTTTCTTT.

The chain carries TRBV6-6 and TRBJ1-2, with D possibly matching TRBD1 (6 bases). This CDR3 has 14 residues. The V gene's germline CDR1 is MNHNY and CDR2 SVGAGI (reference sequence). The V end was cut by 6 bases, the J end by 4 bases, with 15 bases between. The CDR3 sequence is CASSKGQLSYGYTF. The DNA of the CDR3 is TGTGCCAGCAGCAAAGGACAGTTATCCTATGGCTACACCTTC.

The chain recombines TRBV19 with TRBJ1-2; D remains unclear. The CDR3 has 13 amino acids. V dropped 4 bases and J dropped 4 bases, with 10 bases sitting between them. Germline loops: CDR1 LNHDA, CDR2 SQIVND (reference sequence). CDR3 loop: CASSTLDGYGYTF. The CDR3 DNA follows: TGTGCCAGTAGTACCTTGGACGGCTATGGCTACACCTTC.

This clone came up a few times. The chain has TRBV5-1 and TRBJ1-2, with 9 bases that match TRBD1. The germline gives CDR1 SGHRS, CDR2 YFSETQ. The CDR3 sequence is 17 residues long. Trimming took 2 bases from V and 4 from J; bases not matched to a gene: 12. The CDR3 spells CASSFLGQGDRFYGYTF. The CDR3 nucleotides read TGCGCCAGCAGCTTCCTGGGACAGGGAGATAGGTTCTATGGCTACACCTTC.

The J gene is TRBJ2-1, the V gene TRBV5-1; 9 bases match TRBD2. V lost 4 bases to trimming and J lost 5 bases; unmatched junction nucleotides: 25. The CDR3 is 21 residues long. Germline CDR1 is SGHRS and CDR2 is YFSETQ. DNA of the CDR3: TGCGCCAGCAGCCGTTTTGCCCATCGGGGCGCGGAGGGACTAGCTAACAATGAGCAGTTCTTC. Translation: CASSRFAHRGAEGLANNEQFF.

The V and J genes are TRBV5-1 and TRBJ2-1; weak D call: TRBD2 (5 bases). Germline CDR1 is SGHRS and CDR2 is YFSETQ. V was trimmed by 1 base and J by 4 bases, leaving 6 bases between them. This CDR3 has 13 residues. The DNA of the CDR3 is TGCGCCAGCAGCTTGAGAGGGTACAATGAGCAGTTCTTC. Translation gives CASSLRGYNEQFF. Looking up the rest from reference TRBV5-1 and TRBJ2-1 gives the full variable domain: KAGVTQTPRYLIKTRGQQVTLSCSPISGHRSVSWYQQTPGQGLQFLFEYFSETQRNKGNFPGRFSGRQFSNSRSEMNVSTLELGDSALYLCASSLRGYNEQFFGPGTRLTVL.

The CDR3 sequence is CATSPRAASSSYNEQFF. The CDR3 DNA follows: TGTGCCACCAGCCCTCGGGCCGCCTCGAGCTCCTACAATGAGCAGTTCTTC. V is TRBV15 and J is TRBJ2-1, with D uncertain. The CDR3 extends over 17 amino acids. Between the trimmed V and J ends, which lost 5 bases and 0 bases, there was a span of 17 bases. In germline, CDR1 is LNHNV, CDR2 YYDKDF (reference sequence).

This clone was counted a single time. The chain is built from TRBV5-1 and TRBJ1-2, with 11 bases aligning to TRBD1. V lost 0 bases, J lost 8 bases, and 3 bases stayed unmatched. The CDR3 has 14 residues. Germline CDR1 SGHRS, CDR2 YFSETQ. The chain's CDR3 is CASSLGTGGLGYTF. CDR3 coding DNA: TGCGCCAGCAGCTTGGGGACAGGGGGCTTAGGCTACACCTTC.

The gene calls are TRBV14 and TRBJ2-7; tentatively, D is TRBD2 (6 bases). The V and J ends lost 4 bases and 3 bases respectively, with 13 bases between them. The CDR3 totals 14 residues. Germline V gene sequence: CDR1 SGHDN, CDR2 FVKESK. CDR3 sequence (DNA): TGTGCCAGCAGCCGCGGAGGGACCGGCTACGAGCAGTACTTC. It encodes CASSRGGTGYEQYF.

J is TRBJ2-1 and V is TRBV6-6; D gene unclear. V was clipped by 6 bases and J by 5 bases, with 11 bases between them. Germline V lookup: CDR1 MNHNY, CDR2 SVGAGI (reference sequence). The CDR3 runs to 13 residues. The CDR3 DNA follows: TGTGCCAGCAGACACAGCCCCCACAATGAGCAGTTCTTC. Encoded protein: CASRHSPHNEQFF.

This clone was counted a single time. The rearrangement links TRBV7-9 to TRBJ2-3; D is unresolved. There are 12 residues in the CDR3. Germline lookup yields CDR1 SEHNR and CDR2 FQNEAQ (reference sequence). V was pared by 3 bases and J by 9 bases, with 10 bases between. CDR3 DNA sequence: TGTGCCAGCAGCTTCGAGCCCCCAACGCAGTATTTT. As protein: CASSFEPPTQYF.

The chain employs TRBV30 and TRBJ1-4; a possible D gene is TRBD1 (6 bases). Germline assignment: CDR1 GTSNPN and CDR2 SVGIG (reference sequence). This CDR3 spans 13 amino acids. Trimming removed 2 bases from V and 10 bases from J, with 14 bases in between. This CDR3 reads CAWSRAGDGKLFF. CDR3 nucleotides: TGTGCCTGGAGTCGGGCAGGGGATGGAAAACTGTTTTTT.

The rearrangement uses TRBV6-1 and TRBJ2-7, with 8 nucleotides matching TRBD1. The CDR3 is 14 amino acids. After removal of 4 bases from V and 5 bases from J, the junction contained 7 bases not matched to a gene. The germline CDR1 and CDR2 sequences are MNHNS and SASEGT. The CDR3 sequence: CASSGDRWSDEQYF. CDR3 sequence (DNA): TGTGCCAGCAGTGGGGACAGGTGGTCCGACGAGCAGTACTTC.

DNA for the CDR3: TGTGCCATCAGTGTATTGGGGGATACGCAGTATTTT. It yields the protein CAISVLGDTQYF. The chain recombines TRBV10-3 with TRBJ2-3; unclear D gene. CDR3 length: 12 amino acids. Germline V lookup: CDR1 ENHRY, CDR2 SYGVKD. V lost 4 bases, J lost 6 bases, and 8 bases lay in between.

This clone appeared a single time. V and J are TRBV9 and TRBJ2-1, with 8 bases fitting TRBD2. CDR3 size: 14 residues. Germline CDR1 SGDLS, CDR2 YYNGEE. After removal of 0 bases from V and 7 bases from J, the junction contained 3 bases not matched to a gene. CDR3 sequence: CASSVVSSGNEQFF. CDR3 nucleotides: TGTGCCAGCAGCGTAGTGTCTAGCGGGAATGAGCAGTTCTTC.

The gene calls are TRBV19 and TRBJ1-5; D is uncertain. Germline lookup yields CDR1 LNHDA and CDR2 SQIVND (reference sequence). The CDR3 has 15 residues. Trimming left V 1 base short and J 2 bases short, with 9 bases between. The CDR3 DNA reads TGTGCCAGTAGTATAGGGCCGGGAGGCAATCAGCCCCAGCATTTT. Protein product: CASSIGPGGNQPQHF.

This chain links TRBV14 with TRBJ2-3; tentative D call: TRBD2 (5 bases). Germline CDR1 SGHDN, CDR2 FVKESK. This CDR3 contains 16 residues. The V and J ends lost 4 bases and 6 bases respectively, with 20 bases between them. The CDR3 here is CASSRSAGRPWDTQYF. The CDR3 DNA reads TGTGCCAGCAGCCGGTCGGCGGGCAGGCCATGGGATACGCAGTATTTT.